The 11 T cell receptor beta chains below come from one sample, sequenced in a study of pediatric ulcerative colitis. The rectum was sampled with one to two pinch biopsies at colonoscopy. Some clones are missing from TCRdb's copy, which holds only in-frame ones; the method was immunoSEQ multiplex PCR. Of 20,000 or so clones in the sample, about two thirds are singletons; the top ten hold around 15%. Material for sequencing was gut tissue. The receptors derive from a boy aged 5-17 years with severe ulcerative colitis.

V and J are TRBV5-1 and TRBJ2-5; 10 bases align to TRBD2. This CDR3 region has 13 residues. The trim removed 7 bases at V and 7 bases at J, leaving 7 bases unmatched. Germline values: CDR1 SGHRS, CDR2 YFSETQ. The DNA for the CDR3 is TGCGCCAGCGGTACTAGCGGGGCGGGGACCCAGTACTTC. It encodes CASGTSGAGTQYF.

This clone was detected a few times. This chain connects TRBV2 to TRBJ2-5; D is perhaps TRBD1 (6 bases). CDR1 and CDR2 (germline): SNHLY, FYNNEI. V lost 3 bases and J 1 base, leaving 12 bases between the germline ends. The CDR3 extends over 15 amino acids. The CDR3 protein is CASSDEGQTQETQYF. The CDR3 DNA follows: TGTGCCAGCAGTGATGAGGGACAAACCCAAGAGACCCAGTACTTC.

V gene TRBV7-2 combines with J gene TRBJ2-1; 7 nucleotides agree with TRBD2. V trimming: 0 bases; J trimming: 4 bases; junction bases outside the gene matches: 3. The CDR3 loop spans 15 amino acids. Germline values: CDR1 SGHTA, CDR2 FQGNSA. The DNA of the CDR3 is TGTGCCAGCAGCTTAGCGGGGGGGATTTACAATGAGCAGTTCTTC. Its translation: CASSLAGGIYNEQFF.

The gene calls are TRBV7-2 and TRBJ2-7; 10 bases line up with TRBD1. J gave up 3 bases and V 0 bases, and 2 bases lay outside the gene matches. CDR3 length: 15 residues. Germline V gene data show CDR1 as SGHTA and CDR2 as FQGNSA. The CDR3 loop is CASSLAGQGLYEQYF. DNA for the CDR3: TGTGCCAGCAGCTTAGCGGGACAGGGGCTCTACGAGCAGTACTTC.

Within the sample, this clone is medium-sized. The chain recombines TRBV2 with TRBJ2-5; possible D gene TRBD2, 5 bases. The V gene's germline CDR1 is SNHLY and CDR2 FYNNEI. V dropped 6 bases and J dropped 4 bases, with 9 bases sitting between them. This CDR3 is built from 12 residues. CDR3 sequence: CASSEGSETQYF. The CDR3 DNA sequence: TGTGCCAGCAGCGAGGGATCAGAGACCCAGTACTTC. The variable domain in full, with the rest retrieved from reference TRBV2 and TRBJ2-5, is EPEVTQTPSHQVTQMGQEVILRCVPISNHLYFYWYRQILGQKVEFLVSFYNNEISEKSEIFDDQFSVERPDGSNFTLKIRSTKLEDSAMYFCASSEGSETQYFGPGTRLLVL.

This rearrangement joins TRBV6-4 to TRBJ2-2; 9 bases align to TRBD2. CDR1 is MRHNA, CDR2 SNTAGT, per germline. The CDR3 is 16 amino acids. Trimming took 1 base from V and 0 from J; bases not matched to a gene: 0. The CDR3 DNA sequence: TGTGCCAGCAGTGACTTAGCGGGGGCGAACACCGGGGAGCTGTTTTTT. Translation gives CASSDLAGANTGELFF.

V usage is TRBV6-1 and J usage is TRBJ1-2; D is uncertain. V was trimmed by 2 bases and J by 8 bases, leaving 6 bases between them. The CDR3 has 11 residues. Germline V gene sequence: CDR1 MNHNS, CDR2 SASEGT. In nucleotides, the CDR3 is TGTGCCAGCAGTGAAAGCGTGGGCTACACCTTC. The encoded protein is CASSESVGYTF.

This clone was seen just once. V gene TRBV19 combines with J gene TRBJ1-6; D unresolved. V was trimmed by 3 bases and J by 6 bases, leaving 6 bases between them. This CDR3 is 13 amino acids long. The germline gives CDR1 LNHDA, CDR2 SQIVND (reference sequence). For the CDR3, the DNA is TGTGCCAGTAGTATTTGGTTTAATTCACCCCTCCACTTT. Translated, it gives CASSIWFNSPLHF.

The CDR3 DNA reads as TGTGGATCTTCCGCCCGGTACACAGATACGCAGTATTTT. Its protein product is CGSSARYTDTQYF. The genes are TRBV5-8 and TRBJ2-3; the D is unclear. The length of the CDR3 is 13 residues. In germline, CDR1 is SGHTS, CDR2 YDEGEE.

The chain uses TRBV7-3 and TRBJ2-3; 11 bases are a match to TRBD2. The germline V gene encodes CDR1 SGHTA and CDR2 FQGTGA. This CDR3 has 16 amino acids. V lost 3 bases, J lost 1 base, and 3 bases stayed unmatched. The CDR3 sequence is CASSFRSGGGTDTQYF. As DNA, the CDR3 is TGTGCCAGCAGCTTCCGTAGCGGGGGGGGCACAGATACGCAGTATTTT.

The chain combines TRBV13 with TRBJ1-1, with D uncertain. With 5 bases removed from V and 2 bases from J, the gap between germline ends came to 15 bases. CDR1 and CDR2 from the germline V gene are PRHDT and FYEKMQ (reference sequence). The CDR3 runs 15 residues. CDR3 sequence (DNA): TGTGCCAGCAGCCCCCGAGGGTACCGCAACACTGAAGCTTTCTTT. It yields the protein CASSPRGYRNTEAFF.